The next 26 T cell receptor beta chains were all read from a single sample in a study of blood T cell repertoires in COVID-19. Generated by immunoSEQ multiplex PCR, the TCRdb table keeps only in-frame clones and is missing some. The table has over 90,000 clones, around 84% seen once. The source material was peripheral blood. Receptors originate from a human donor in a cohort sampled during active COVID-19.

J is TRBJ2-7 and V is TRBV2, with D possibly TRBD1 on 5 matching bases. The CDR3 runs to 13 residues. V was pared by 7 bases and J by 0 bases, with 10 bases between. Germline assignment: CDR1 SNHLY and CDR2 FYNNEI. CDR3 bases: TGTGCCAGCACCATAGGGGCCTCCTACGAGCAGTACTTC. As protein: CASTIGASYEQYF. The full variable domain, rest sourced from reference TRBV2 and TRBJ2-7, is EPEVTQTPSHQVTQMGQEVILRCVPISNHLYFYWYRQILGQKVEFLVSFYNNEISEKSEIFDDQFSVERPDGSNFTLKIRSTKLEDSAMYFCASTIGASYEQYFGPGTRLTVT.

The chain carries TRBV5-1 and TRBJ2-1; 9 bases align to TRBD2. The CDR3 covers 16 residues. Trimming cost V 2 bases and J 2 bases; bases outside gene matches: 5. Germline CDR1 reads SGHRS; CDR2 reads YFSETQ. DNA of the CDR3: TGCGCCAGCAGCTTAGCCGCGGGGGGGCCCTACAATGAGCAGTTCTTC. This sequence encodes CASSLAAGGPYNEQFF.

The J gene is TRBJ2-5, the V gene TRBV7-2, with D possibly being TRBD2 (6 bases). The ends were cut back, 7 bases at V and 5 bases at J, with 20 bases in the middle. The CDR3 loop spans 15 amino acids. Germline CDR1 SGHTA, CDR2 FQGNSA. This CDR3 reads CASTLGPPAGETQYF. In DNA, the CDR3 is TGTGCCAGCACCCTCGGGCCCCCTGCGGGGGAGACCCAGTACTTC. Variable domain in full (rest from reference TRBV7-2 and TRBJ2-5): GAGVSQSPSNKVTEKGKDVELRCDPISGHTALYWYRQSLGQGLEFLIYFQGNSAPDKSGLPSDRFSAERTGGSVSTLTIQRTQQEDSAVYLCASTLGPPAGETQYFGPGTRLLVL.

This chain joins TRBV7-3 and TRBJ2-2; 7 nucleotides align to TRBD2. V was pared by 4 bases and J by 0 bases, with 8 bases of the junction left unmatched. CDR3 size: 17 residues. CDR1 and CDR2 (germline): SGHTA, FQGTGA. CDR3 sequence (DNA): TGTGCCAGCAGCTCGCCGGGACGGGGGGCGAACACCGGGGAGCTGTTTTTT. Its protein product is CASSSPGRGANTGELFF.

This sequence joins TRBV6-5 and TRBJ1-1, with D unresolved. V gave up 4 bases and J gave up 6 bases, with 12 bases separating them. This CDR3 contains 13 residues. Germline CDR1 MNHEY, CDR2 SVGAGI. CDR3 amino acids: CASSSTGRAEAFF. The DNA of the CDR3 is TGTGCCAGCAGTTCGACGGGTCGGGCTGAAGCTTTCTTT.

This clone was observed a handful of times. J is TRBJ1-3 and V is TRBV5-1, with unresolved D. CDR1 is SGHRS and CDR2 is YFSETQ in the germline V gene. V lost 3 bases to trimming and J lost 3 bases, with 13 bases between them. This CDR3 has 15 amino acids. The CDR3 sequence is CASSSTGSDGNTIYF. CDR3 nucleotides: TGCGCCAGCAGCTCTACCGGGAGCGATGGAAACACCATATATTTT.

This chain uses TRBV6-1 with TRBJ2-7; unclear D gene. Trimming shortened V by 0 bases and J by 0 bases, and 6 bases separated the two germline ends. Germline V lookup: CDR1 MNHNS, CDR2 SASEGT. The CDR3 has 14 amino acids. The chain's CDR3 is CASSEAHGSYEQYF. CDR3 coding DNA: TGTGCCAGCAGTGAAGCGCACGGCTCCTACGAGCAGTACTTC.

The chain recombines TRBV5-5 with TRBJ2-2; D is possibly TRBD2 (6 bases). CDR1 is SGHKS, CDR2 YYEKEE, per germline (reference sequence). The V end was cut by 6 bases, the J end by 4 bases, with 19 bases between. This CDR3 contains 16 residues. CDR3 region: CASNLAGLSGTGELFF. The DNA of the CDR3 is TGTGCCAGCAACCTTGCGGGGCTATCCGGCACCGGGGAGCTGTTTTTT.

This clone was observed a handful of times. This chain links TRBV30 with TRBJ1-3; D uncertain. Germline V CDR1 and CDR2: GTSNPN, SVGIG (reference sequence). This CDR3 region has 15 residues. Deletions cut 6 bases from V and 0 bases from J, with 15 bases between. CDR3 coding DNA: TGTGCCTGTTATCGGCCGGGAATCTCTGGAAACACCATATATTTT. It is translated as CACYRPGISGNTIYF. The full variable domain, its missing parts supplied by reference TRBV30 and TRBJ1-3, is SQTIHQWPATLVQPVGSPLSLECTVEGTSNPNLYWYRQAAGRGLQLLFYSVGIGQISSEVPQNLSASRPQDRQFILSSKKLLLSDSGFYLCACYRPGISGNTIYFGEGSWLTVV.

The DNA of the CDR3 is TGTGCCTGGAGTCAACAATTCGGAGATTCACCCCTCCACTTT. Translating gives CAWSQQFGDSPLHF. The chain couples TRBV30 to TRBJ1-6; D not certain. CDR1 and CDR2 from the germline V gene are GTSNPN and SVGIG (reference sequence). V lost 2 bases, J lost 8 bases, and 13 bases lay in between. The CDR3 spans 14 residues. The whole variable domain, filled in from reference TRBV30 and TRBJ1-6, reads SQTIHQWPATLVQPVGSPLSLECTVEGTSNPNLYWYRQAAGRGLQLLFYSVGIGQISSEVPQNLSASRPQDRQFILSSKKLLLSDSGFYLCAWSQQFGDSPLHFGNGTRLTVT.

This chain joins TRBV7-8 and TRBJ1-5; 9 bases are shared with TRBD1. Per germline, CDR1 SGHVS and CDR2 FQNEAQ. There are 15 residues in the CDR3. After removal of 5 bases from V and 4 bases from J, the junction contained 6 bases not matched to a gene. DNA of the CDR3: TGTGCCAGCAGCCCAGACAGGGGGGAAAATCAGCCCCAGCATTTT. Protein product: CASSPDRGENQPQHF.

This chain uses TRBV5-6 with TRBJ1-1; D gene ambiguous. The germline V gene encodes CDR1 SGHDT and CDR2 YYEEEE. This CDR3 has 14 amino acids. V shed 4 bases and J shed 2 bases, with 12 bases lying between them. The CDR3 protein is CASSPSIVNTEAFF. CDR3 DNA: TGTGCCAGCAGCCCATCTATTGTAAACACTGAAGCTTTCTTT.

The chain employs TRBV5-1 and TRBJ1-2; D not resolved. The CDR3 runs 13 residues. V lost 4 bases and J 0 bases, leaving 7 bases between the germline ends. Germline lookup yields CDR1 SGHRS and CDR2 YFSETQ. The CDR3 DNA follows: TGCGCCAGCAGCGGTCCGGCTAACTATGGCTACACCTTC. Its protein is CASSGPANYGYTF.

V and J are TRBV5-1 and TRBJ1-1, with TRBD1 as a possible D gene (6 bases). CDR1 SGHRS and CDR2 YFSETQ come from the germline V gene. V lost 1 base to trimming and J lost 3 bases, with 19 bases between them. The CDR3 has 17 amino acids. The CDR3 DNA sequence: TGCGCCAGCAGCTTGAGGTGGGGGCGCGGGGGAGACACTGAAGCTTTCTTT. Its translation is CASSLRWGRGGDTEAFF.

This chain links TRBV7-3 with TRBJ1-3; unclear D gene. The V gene lost 4 bases and the J gene lost 6 bases, with 10 bases spanning the gap. Per germline, CDR1 SGHTA and CDR2 FQGTGA. The CDR3 spans 13 residues. The CDR3 coding sequence is TGTGCCAGCAGCTCACACAACGAAAACACCATATATTTT. Translation gives CASSSHNENTIYF.

V and J are TRBV28 and TRBJ1-5; D ambiguous. CDR1 is MDHEN and CDR2 is SYDVKM in the germline V gene. Trimming removed 4 bases from V and 5 bases from J, with 6 bases in between. The CDR3 has 12 residues. CDR3 loop: CASSYSYQPQHF. In DNA form, the CDR3 reads TGTGCCAGCAGTTACAGTTATCAGCCCCAGCATTTT.

The chain links TRBV11-3 to TRBJ1-2; 8 bases align to TRBD1. V shed 5 bases and J 2 bases; nucleotides not matched to a gene: 7. Germline CDR1 SGHNT, CDR2 YENEEA. The CDR3 sequence is 15 residues long. The CDR3 DNA is TGTGCCAGCAGCCACTGGACAGGGTGGAACTATGGCTACACCTTC. Translation gives CASSHWTGWNYGYTF.

This rearrangement joins TRBV27 to TRBJ2-7; tentative D call: TRBD2 (5 bases). The CDR3 is 15 residues long. Germline CDR1 is MNHEY and CDR2 is SMNVEV (reference sequence). V lost 3 bases and J lost 0, with 12 bases in between. The CDR3 DNA is TGTGCCAGCAGTTTGGCAATCGGGAACTCCTACGAGCAGTACTTC. It yields the protein CASSLAIGNSYEQYF.

J is TRBJ2-5 and V is TRBV4-2; D unresolved. The germline CDR1 and CDR2 sequences are LGHNA and YNFKEQ. The CDR3 totals 14 residues. Trimming left V 4 bases short and J 2 bases short, with 11 bases between. For the CDR3, the DNA is TGTGCCAGCAGCCTCCAGGTGGTACAAGAGACCCAGTACTTC. This translates into CASSLQVVQETQYF.

V usage is TRBV20-1 and J usage is TRBJ1-2; 9 positions match TRBD1. The length of the CDR3 is 13 residues. V dropped 3 bases and J dropped 8; count of bases not matched to a gene: 7. Germline values: CDR1 DFQATT, CDR2 SNEGSKA (reference sequence). The CDR3 coding sequence is TGCAGTGCTAGTCAGGACAGGGGAGGAGGCTACACCTTC. This encodes CSASQDRGGGYTF.

This clone was picked up a small number of times. The rearrangement links TRBV7-9 to TRBJ1-5; D possibly corresponds to TRBD1 (5 bases). Trimming stripped 5 bases from V and 3 bases from J, with 14 bases between. The CDR3 covers 15 residues. Germline V gene lookup returns CDR1 SEHNR and CDR2 FQNEAQ (reference sequence). Here the CDR3 reads CASSEAGRYNQPQHF. For the CDR3, the DNA is TGTGCCAGCAGCGAAGCGGGACGGTACAATCAGCCCCAGCATTTT.

This rearrangement joins TRBV4-2 to TRBJ2-2; 7 bases map to TRBD2. J lost 1 base, V lost 0 bases, and 2 bases had no gene match. This CDR3 has 16 residues. The germline V gene encodes CDR1 LGHNA and CDR2 YNFKEQ. CDR3 sequence: CASSQDAGENTGELFF. The DNA for the CDR3 is TGTGCCAGCAGCCAAGATGCGGGGGAGAACACCGGGGAGCTGTTTTTT.

This clone was observed a handful of times. The V and J genes are TRBV6-6 and TRBJ1-3; the match to TRBD1 covers 7 bases. CDR1 is MNHNY, CDR2 SVGAGI, per germline (reference sequence). The CDR3 runs 15 residues. Unmatched junction bases numbered 5, after V lost 6 bases and J lost 0 bases. Here the CDR3 reads CASRSTGPSGNTIYF. The CDR3 DNA is TGTGCCAGCAGGTCGACAGGGCCCTCTGGAAACACCATATATTTT.

This chain links TRBV7-8 with TRBJ2-1, with 11 bases identical to TRBD2. Germline assignment: CDR1 SGHVS and CDR2 FQNEAQ. With 8 bases clipped from V and 2 bases from J, the junction kept 2 bases outside the gene matches. The CDR3 sequence is 14 residues long. The CDR3 DNA follows: TGTGCCAGCCGACTAGCGGGGACCTACAATGAGCAGTTCTTC. This codes for CASRLAGTYNEQFF.

The chain combines TRBV7-3 with TRBJ2-1, with 14 bases matching TRBD2. Germline V gene data show CDR1 as SGHTA and CDR2 as FQGTGA. J gave up 7 bases and V 3 bases, and 2 bases lay outside the gene matches. The CDR3 runs to 15 residues. The CDR3 protein is CASSLTSGGVNEQFF. In DNA form, the CDR3 reads TGTGCCAGCAGCTTGACTAGCGGGGGGGTGAATGAGCAGTTCTTC.

The chain links TRBV7-2 to TRBJ1-4; D is undetermined. The CDR3 consists of 13 residues. Deletions cut 5 bases from V and 7 bases from J, with 11 bases between. CDR1 is SGHTA and CDR2 is FQGNSA in the germline V gene. The chain's CDR3 is CASSRGSGEKLFF. Written as DNA, the CDR3 is TGTGCCAGCAGCCGGGGTAGCGGTGAAAAACTGTTTTTT.